One and the same sample provided the 9 T cell receptor beta chains below, sequenced in a study of T cells expressing NK-cell markers. TCRdb reworked the 5' RACE reads into one entry per CDR3 protein, no DNA. The sample's table shows 300,000 to 500,000 distinct CDR3 sequences. Sequencing was done on a sample of blood T cells: a sorted CD56 or NKG2C T cell subset, CD4+ or CD8+ T cells, or bulk PBMC T cells (not recorded which). The receptors come from a woman aged 45 to 65 in good health.

V gene TRBV7-9 combines with J gene TRBJ2-3; the TCRdb D gene call, TRBD1, has no DNA to confirm it. The length of the CDR3 is 15 residues. Germline CDR1 reads SEHNR; CDR2 reads FQNEAQ (reference sequence). CDR3 loop: CAIESGGFSTDTQYF.

The chain is built from TRBV7-6 and TRBJ2-3; TCRdb's D call, TRBD1, is unchecked because there is no DNA. The germline V gene has CDR1 SGHVS and CDR2 FNYEAQ. The CDR3 spans 13 residues. The CDR3 protein is CASSLGRADTQYF.

The chain combines TRBV6-1 with TRBJ1-2; TCRdb names TRBD1, which stays unverified in the absence of DNA. The germline gives CDR1 MNHNS, CDR2 SASEGT. The CDR3 is made up of 12 amino acids. The CDR3 is CAAYRGADGYTF.

The chain is built from TRBV20-1 and TRBJ2-2; TCRdb indicates TRBD1, and absent DNA this call remains unverified. This CDR3 spans 13 amino acids. CDR1 is DFQATT and CDR2 is SNEGSKA in the germline V gene (reference sequence). CDR3 sequence: CSVSTTQGGELFF.

The gene calls are TRBV7-9 and TRBJ2-1. Germline V lookup: CDR1 SEHNR, CDR2 FQNEAQ (reference sequence). There are 16 residues in the CDR3. CDR3 residues: CASSIPGGRSYNEQFF.

The chain combines TRBV3-1 with TRBJ1-5; TCRdb reports TRBD1, a call that lacks DNA to check it against. Germline-derived CDR1 and CDR2 are LGHDT and YNNKEL (reference sequence). The CDR3 covers 14 residues. This chain's CDR3 is CASSLRQGHQPQHF. The whole variable domain, remainder taken from reference TRBV3-1 and TRBJ1-5, is DTAVSQTPKYLVTQMGNDKSIKCEQNLGHDTMYWYKQDSKKFLKIMFSYNNKELIINETVPNRFSPKSPDKAHLNLHINSLELGDSAVYFCASSLRQGHQPQHFGDGTRLSIL.

The V call is TRBV20-1, the J call TRBJ2-2; the TRBD2 assignment by TCRdb is unverifiable without DNA. The CDR3 is made up of 17 amino acids. Germline V gives CDR1 DFQATT, CDR2 SNEGSKA (reference sequence). CDR3 in amino acids: CSAPRLAGSRNTGELFF.

V is TRBV7-9 and J is TRBJ2-1; the TCRdb D gene call, TRBD1, has no DNA to confirm it. The germline gives CDR1 SEHNR, CDR2 FQNEAQ (reference sequence). The CDR3 is 17 residues long. This chain's CDR3 is CASSLTTGTDTRGEQFF.

CDR3 sequence reads: CASSYITGTGELFF. V gene TRBV3-1 combines with J gene TRBJ2-2; TCRdb reports TRBD2, a call that lacks DNA to check it against. This CDR3 has 14 residues. Per germline, CDR1 LGHDT and CDR2 YNNKEL (reference sequence).